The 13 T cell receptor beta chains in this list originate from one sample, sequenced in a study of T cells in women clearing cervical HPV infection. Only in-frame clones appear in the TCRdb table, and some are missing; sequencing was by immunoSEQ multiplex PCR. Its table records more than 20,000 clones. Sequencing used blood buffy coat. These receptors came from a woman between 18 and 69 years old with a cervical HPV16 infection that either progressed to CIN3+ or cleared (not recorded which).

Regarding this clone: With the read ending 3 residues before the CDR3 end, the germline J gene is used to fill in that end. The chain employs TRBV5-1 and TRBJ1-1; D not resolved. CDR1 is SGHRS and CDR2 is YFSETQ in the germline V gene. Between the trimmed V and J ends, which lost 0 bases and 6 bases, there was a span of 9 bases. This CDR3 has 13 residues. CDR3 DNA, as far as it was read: TGCGCCAGCAGCTTGGAGCCCGTGGCTGAA. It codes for CASSLEPVAE. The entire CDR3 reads CASSLEPVAEAFF.

CDR3 sequence: CSASAKNWLNEQFF. The covered CDR3 bases are TGCAGTGCTAGCGCAAAAAACTGGTTAAATGAG. The V and J genes are TRBV20-1 and TRBJ2-1; D call uncertain. The CDR3 is cut off 3 residues early in the read; its end comes from the germline J gene. CDR3 length: 14 residues. The V gene lost 3 bases and the J gene lost 7 bases, with 16 bases spanning the gap. Germline CDR1 is DFQATT and CDR2 is SNEGSKA (reference sequence).

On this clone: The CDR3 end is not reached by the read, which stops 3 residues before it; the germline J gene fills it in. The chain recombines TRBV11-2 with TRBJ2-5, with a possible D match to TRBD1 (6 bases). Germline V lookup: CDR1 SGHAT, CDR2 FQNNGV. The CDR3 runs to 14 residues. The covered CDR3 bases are TGTGCCAGCAGCGTGGGACACCAGACAGATACC. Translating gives CASSVGHQTDT. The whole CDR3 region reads CASSVGHQTDTQYF. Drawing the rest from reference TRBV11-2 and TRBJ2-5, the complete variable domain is EAGVAQSPRYKIIEKRQSVAFWCNPISGHATLYWYQQILGQGPKLLIQFQNNGVVDDSQLPKDRFSAERLKGVDSTLKIQPAKLEDSAVYLCASSVGHQTDTQYFGPGTRLLVL.

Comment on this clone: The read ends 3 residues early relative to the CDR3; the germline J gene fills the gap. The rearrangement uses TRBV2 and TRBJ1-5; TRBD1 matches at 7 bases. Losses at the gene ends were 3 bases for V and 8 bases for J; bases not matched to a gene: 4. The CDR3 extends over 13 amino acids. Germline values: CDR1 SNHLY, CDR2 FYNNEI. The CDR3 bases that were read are TGTGCCAGCAGTGACGGAGGGGGCAAGCCC. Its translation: CASSDGGGKP. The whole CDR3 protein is CASSDGGGKPQHF.

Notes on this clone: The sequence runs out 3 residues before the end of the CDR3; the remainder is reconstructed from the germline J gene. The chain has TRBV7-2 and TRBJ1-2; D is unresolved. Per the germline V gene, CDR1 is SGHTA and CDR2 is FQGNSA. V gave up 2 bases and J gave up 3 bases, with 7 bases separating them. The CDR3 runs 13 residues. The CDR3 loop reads CASSLTAHYGYTF. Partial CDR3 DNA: TGTGCCAGCAGCTTAACAGCCCACTATGGC.

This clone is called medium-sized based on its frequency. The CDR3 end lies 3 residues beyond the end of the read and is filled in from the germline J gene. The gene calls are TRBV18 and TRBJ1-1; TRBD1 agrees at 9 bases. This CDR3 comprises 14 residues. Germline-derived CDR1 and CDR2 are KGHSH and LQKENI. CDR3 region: CASSPEGQGAQAFF. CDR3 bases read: TGTGCCAGCTCACCAGAGGGACAGGGTGCCCAA.

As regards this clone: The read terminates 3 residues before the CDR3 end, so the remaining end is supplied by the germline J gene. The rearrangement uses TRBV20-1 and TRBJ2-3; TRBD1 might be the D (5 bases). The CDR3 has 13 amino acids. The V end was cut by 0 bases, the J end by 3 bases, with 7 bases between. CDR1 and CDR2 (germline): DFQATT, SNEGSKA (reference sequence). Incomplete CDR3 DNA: TGCAGTGCTAGAGATCCAGGGACAGATACG. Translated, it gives CSARDPGTDT. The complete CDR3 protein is CSARDPGTDTQYF.

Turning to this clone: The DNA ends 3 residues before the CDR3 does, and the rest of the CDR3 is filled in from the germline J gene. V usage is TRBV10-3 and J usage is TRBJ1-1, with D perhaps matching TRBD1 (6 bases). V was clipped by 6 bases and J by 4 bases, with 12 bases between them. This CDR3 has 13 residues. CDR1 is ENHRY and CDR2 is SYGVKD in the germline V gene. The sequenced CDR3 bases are TGTGCCATCAGACAGGGCCTGGGCACTGAA. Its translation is CAIRQGLGTE. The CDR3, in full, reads CAIRQGLGTEAFF.

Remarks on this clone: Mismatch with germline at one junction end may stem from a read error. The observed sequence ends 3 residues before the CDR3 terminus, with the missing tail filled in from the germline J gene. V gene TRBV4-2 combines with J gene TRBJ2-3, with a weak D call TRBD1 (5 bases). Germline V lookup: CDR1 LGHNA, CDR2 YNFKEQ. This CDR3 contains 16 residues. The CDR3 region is CASSQERQGRRNTQYF. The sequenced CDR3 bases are TGCGCCAGCAGCCAAGAAAGGCAGGGAAGAAGGAATACG.

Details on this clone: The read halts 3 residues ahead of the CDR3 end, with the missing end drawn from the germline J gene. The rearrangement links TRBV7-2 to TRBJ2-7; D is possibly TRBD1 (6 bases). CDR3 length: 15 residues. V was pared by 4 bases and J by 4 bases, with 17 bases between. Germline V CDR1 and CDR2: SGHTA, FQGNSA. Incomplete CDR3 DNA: TGTGCCAGCAGCTGGGGAACAGGGTCAAGTTACGAG. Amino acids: CASSWGTGSSYE. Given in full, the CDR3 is CASSWGTGSSYEQYF.

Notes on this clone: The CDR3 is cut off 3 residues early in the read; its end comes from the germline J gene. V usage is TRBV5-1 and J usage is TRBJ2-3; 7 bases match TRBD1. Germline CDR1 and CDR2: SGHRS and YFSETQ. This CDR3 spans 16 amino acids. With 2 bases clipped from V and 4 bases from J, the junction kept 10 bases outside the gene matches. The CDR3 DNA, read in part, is TGCGCCAGCAGCTTTTCCGGGCAGGGGGTCCCAGATACG. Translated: CASSFSGQGVPDT. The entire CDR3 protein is CASSFSGQGVPDTQYF.

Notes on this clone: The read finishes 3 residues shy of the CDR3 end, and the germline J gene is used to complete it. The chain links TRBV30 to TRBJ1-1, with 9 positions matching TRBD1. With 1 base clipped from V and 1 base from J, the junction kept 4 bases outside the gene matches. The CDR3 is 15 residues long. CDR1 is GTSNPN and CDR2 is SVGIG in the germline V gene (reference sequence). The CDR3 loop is CAWSEQGAENTEAFF. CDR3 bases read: TGTGCCTGGAGTGAACAGGGGGCGGAGAACACTGAA.

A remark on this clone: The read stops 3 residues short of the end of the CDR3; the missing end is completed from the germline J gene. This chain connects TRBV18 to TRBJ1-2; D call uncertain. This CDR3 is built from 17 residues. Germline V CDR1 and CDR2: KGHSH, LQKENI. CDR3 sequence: CASSPTSLAGVYNDYTF. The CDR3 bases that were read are TGTGCCAGCTCACCAACTTCCCTAGCGGGTGTTTACAATGAC.